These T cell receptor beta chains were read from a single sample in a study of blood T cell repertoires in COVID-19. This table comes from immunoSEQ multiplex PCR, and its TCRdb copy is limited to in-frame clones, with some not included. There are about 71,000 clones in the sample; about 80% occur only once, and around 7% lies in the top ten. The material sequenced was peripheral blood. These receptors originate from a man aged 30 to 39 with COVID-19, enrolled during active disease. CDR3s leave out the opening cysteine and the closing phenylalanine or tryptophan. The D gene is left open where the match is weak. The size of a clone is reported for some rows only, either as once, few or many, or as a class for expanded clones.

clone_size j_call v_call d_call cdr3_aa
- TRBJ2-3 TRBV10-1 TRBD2 ASSDERGHTDTQY
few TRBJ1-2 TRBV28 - ASGTPRGSYGYT
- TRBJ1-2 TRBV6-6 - ASGQASGYT
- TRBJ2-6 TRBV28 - ASSRSSGANVLT
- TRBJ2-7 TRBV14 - ASSQLGRQNEQY
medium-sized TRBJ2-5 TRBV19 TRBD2 ASSGLAGGPETQY
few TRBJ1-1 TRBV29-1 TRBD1 SVDPGQGKTEAF
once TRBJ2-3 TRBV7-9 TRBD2 ASRDRTSGSRDTQY
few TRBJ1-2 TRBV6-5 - ASRPGAGGGYT
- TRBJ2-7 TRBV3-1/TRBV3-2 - ASSRGGNSLSGEQY
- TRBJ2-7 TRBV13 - ASSLGSEGGLGEQY
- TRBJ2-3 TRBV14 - ASSHVRDTQY
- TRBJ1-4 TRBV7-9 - ASSREGDINEKLF
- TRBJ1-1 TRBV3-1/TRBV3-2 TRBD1 ASSRSRPGTVNTEAF
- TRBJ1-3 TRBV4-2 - ASSPSRGGFGNTIY
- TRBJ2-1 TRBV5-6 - ASSLWLGGRSYNEQF
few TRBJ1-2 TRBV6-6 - ATTDDIDYGYT
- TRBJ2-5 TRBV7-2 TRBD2 ASRGGSGETQY